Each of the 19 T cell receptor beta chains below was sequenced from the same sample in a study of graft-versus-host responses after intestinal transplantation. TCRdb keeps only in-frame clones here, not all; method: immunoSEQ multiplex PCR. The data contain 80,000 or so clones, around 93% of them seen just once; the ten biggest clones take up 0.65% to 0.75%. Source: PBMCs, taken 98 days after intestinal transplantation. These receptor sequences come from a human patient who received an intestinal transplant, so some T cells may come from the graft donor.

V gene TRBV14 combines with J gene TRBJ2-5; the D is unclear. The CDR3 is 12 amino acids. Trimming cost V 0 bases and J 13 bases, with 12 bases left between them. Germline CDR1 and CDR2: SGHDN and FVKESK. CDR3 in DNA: TGTGCCAGCAGCCAAGAGGCGATCAACCGGTACTTC. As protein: CASSQEAINRYF.

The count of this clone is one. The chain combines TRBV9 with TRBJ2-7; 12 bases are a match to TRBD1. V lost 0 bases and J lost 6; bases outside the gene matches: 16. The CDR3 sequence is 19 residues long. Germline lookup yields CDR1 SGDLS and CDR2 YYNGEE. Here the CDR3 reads CASSVDLGQGAYGSSEQYF. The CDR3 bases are TGTGCCAGCAGCGTAGATCTGGGACAGGGGGCGTACGGGTCCAGCGAGCAGTACTTC.

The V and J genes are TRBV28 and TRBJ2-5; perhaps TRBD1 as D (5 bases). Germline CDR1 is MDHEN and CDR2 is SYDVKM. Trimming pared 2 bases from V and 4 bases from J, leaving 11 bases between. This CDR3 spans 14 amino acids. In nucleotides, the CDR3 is TGTGCCAGCAGTTTAAGGGGCAGGATAGAGACCCAGTACTTC. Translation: CASSLRGRIETQYF. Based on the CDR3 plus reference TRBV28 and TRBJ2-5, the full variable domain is DVKVTQSSRYLVKRTGEKVFLECVQDMDHENMFWYRQDPGLGLRLIYFSYDVKMKEKGDIPEGYSVSREKKERFSLILESASTNQTSMYLCASSLRGRIETQYFGPGTRLLVL.

This CDR3 is CASSEYAPGGEAFF. The CDR3 nucleotides read TGTGCCAGCAGTGAATATGCGCCAGGGGGTGAAGCTTTCTTT. The chain joins TRBV25-1 to TRBJ1-1; 7 bases are a match to TRBD1. Per germline, CDR1 MGHDK and CDR2 SYGVNS. The CDR3 length is 14 residues. After removal of 0 bases from V and 7 bases from J, the junction contained 5 bases not matched to a gene.

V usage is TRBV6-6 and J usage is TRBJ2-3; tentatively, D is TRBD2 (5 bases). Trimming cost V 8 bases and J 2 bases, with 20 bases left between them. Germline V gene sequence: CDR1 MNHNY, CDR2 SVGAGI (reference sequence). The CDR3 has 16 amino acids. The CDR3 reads CASSDFLGRDTDTQYF. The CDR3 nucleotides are TGTGCCAGCTCCGACTTTTTGGGCCGGGACACAGATACGCAGTATTTT.

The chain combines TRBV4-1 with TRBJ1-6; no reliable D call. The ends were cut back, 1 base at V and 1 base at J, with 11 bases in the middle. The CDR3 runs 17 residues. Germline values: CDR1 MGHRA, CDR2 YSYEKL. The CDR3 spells CASSQGDTRSYNSPLHF. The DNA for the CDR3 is TGCGCCAGCAGCCAAGGAGATACGAGATCCTATAATTCACCCCTCCACTTT.

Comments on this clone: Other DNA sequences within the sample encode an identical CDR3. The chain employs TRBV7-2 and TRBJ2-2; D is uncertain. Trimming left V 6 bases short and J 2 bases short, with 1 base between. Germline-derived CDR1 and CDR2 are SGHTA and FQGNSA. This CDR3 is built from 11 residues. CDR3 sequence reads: CASSNTGELFF. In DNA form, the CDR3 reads TGTGCCAGCAGTAACACCGGGGAGCTGTTTTTT.

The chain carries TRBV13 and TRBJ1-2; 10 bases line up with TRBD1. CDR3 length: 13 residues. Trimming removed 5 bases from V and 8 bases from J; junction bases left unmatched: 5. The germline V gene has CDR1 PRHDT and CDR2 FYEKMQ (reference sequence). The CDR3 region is CASSRQGAGGYTF. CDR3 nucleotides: TGTGCCAGCAGCAGACAGGGGGCGGGCGGCTACACCTTC.

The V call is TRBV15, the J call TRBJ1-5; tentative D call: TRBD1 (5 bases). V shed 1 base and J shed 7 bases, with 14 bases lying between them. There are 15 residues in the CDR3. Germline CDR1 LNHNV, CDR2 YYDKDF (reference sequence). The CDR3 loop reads CATSRGESRAQPQHF. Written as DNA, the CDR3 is TGTGCCACCAGCAGAGGTGAGAGCAGGGCACAGCCCCAGCATTTT.

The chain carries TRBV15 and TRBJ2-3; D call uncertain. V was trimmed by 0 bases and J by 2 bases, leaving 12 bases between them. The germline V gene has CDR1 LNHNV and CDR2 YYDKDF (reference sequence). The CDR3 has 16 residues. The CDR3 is CATSRDRPLHTDTQYF. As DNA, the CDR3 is TGTGCCACCAGCAGAGATAGACCTTTACACACAGATACGCAGTATTTT. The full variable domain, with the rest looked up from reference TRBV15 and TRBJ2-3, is DAMVIQNPRYQVTQFGKPVTLSCSQTLNHNVMYWYQQKSSQAPKLLFHYYDKDFNNEADTPDNFQSRRPNTSFCFLDIRSPGLGDTAMYLCATSRDRPLHTDTQYFGPGTRLTVL.

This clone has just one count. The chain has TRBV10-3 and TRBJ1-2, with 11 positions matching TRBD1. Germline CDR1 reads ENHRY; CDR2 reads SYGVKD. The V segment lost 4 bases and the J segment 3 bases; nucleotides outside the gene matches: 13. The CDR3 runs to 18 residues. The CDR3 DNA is TGTGCCATCAGTGCTACCGGGACAGGGGGTACTACGGACTATGGCTACACCTTC. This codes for CAISATGTGGTTDYGYTF.

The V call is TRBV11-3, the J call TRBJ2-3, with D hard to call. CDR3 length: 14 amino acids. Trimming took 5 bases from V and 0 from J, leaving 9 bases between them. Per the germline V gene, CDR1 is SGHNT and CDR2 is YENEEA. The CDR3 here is CASSQMTSTDTQYF. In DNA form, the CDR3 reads TGTGCCAGCAGCCAAATGACTAGCACAGATACGCAGTATTTT.

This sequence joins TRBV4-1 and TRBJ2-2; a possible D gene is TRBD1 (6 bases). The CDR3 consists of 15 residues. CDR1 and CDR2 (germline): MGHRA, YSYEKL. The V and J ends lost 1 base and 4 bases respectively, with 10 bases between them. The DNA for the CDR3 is TGCGCCAGCAGCCAAGGGACAGCGCTCACCGGGGAGCTGTTTTTT. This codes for CASSQGTALTGELFF.

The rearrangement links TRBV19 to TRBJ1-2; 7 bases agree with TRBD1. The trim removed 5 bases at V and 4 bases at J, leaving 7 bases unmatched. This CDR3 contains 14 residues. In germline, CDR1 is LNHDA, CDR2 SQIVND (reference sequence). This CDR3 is CASSHRGGGYGYTF. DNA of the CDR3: TGTGCCAGTAGTCATCGAGGGGGCGGCTATGGCTACACCTTC. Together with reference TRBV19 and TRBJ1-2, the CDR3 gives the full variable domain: DGGITQSPKYLFRKEGQNVTLSCEQNLNHDAMYWYRQDPGQGLRLIYYSQIVNDFQKGDIAEGYSVSREKKESFPLTVTSAQKNPTAFYLCASSHRGGGYGYTFGSGTRLTVV.

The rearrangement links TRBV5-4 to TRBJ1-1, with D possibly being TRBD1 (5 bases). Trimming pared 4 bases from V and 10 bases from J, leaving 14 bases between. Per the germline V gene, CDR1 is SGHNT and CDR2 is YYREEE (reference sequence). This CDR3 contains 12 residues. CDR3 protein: CASSTGPGLAFF. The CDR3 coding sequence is TGTGCCAGCAGCACAGGTCCAGGGTTAGCTTTCTTT.

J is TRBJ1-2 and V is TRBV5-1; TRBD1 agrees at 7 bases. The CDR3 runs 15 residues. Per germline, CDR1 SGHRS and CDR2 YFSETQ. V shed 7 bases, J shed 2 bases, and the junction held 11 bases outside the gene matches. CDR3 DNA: TGCGCCAGCCGGACAGGACTTTCTGGGAACTATGGCTACACCTTC. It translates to CASRTGLSGNYGYTF. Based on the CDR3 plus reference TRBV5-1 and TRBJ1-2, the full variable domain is KAGVTQTPRYLIKTRGQQVTLSCSPISGHRSVSWYQQTPGQGLQFLFEYFSETQRNKGNFPGRFSGRQFSNSRSEMNVSTLELGDSALYLCASRTGLSGNYGYTFGSGTRLTVV.

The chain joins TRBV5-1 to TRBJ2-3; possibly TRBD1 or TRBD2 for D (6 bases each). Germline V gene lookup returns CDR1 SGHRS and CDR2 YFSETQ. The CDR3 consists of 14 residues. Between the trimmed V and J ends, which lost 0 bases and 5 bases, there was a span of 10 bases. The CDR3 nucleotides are TGCGCCAGCAGCTTGGAGGGGGGCGGAGATACGCAGTATTTT. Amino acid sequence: CASSLEGGGDTQYF. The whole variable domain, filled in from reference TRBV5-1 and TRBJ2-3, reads KAGVTQTPRYLIKTRGQQVTLSCSPISGHRSVSWYQQTPGQGLQFLFEYFSETQRNKGNFPGRFSGRQFSNSRSEMNVSTLELGDSALYLCASSLEGGGDTQYFGPGTRLTVL.

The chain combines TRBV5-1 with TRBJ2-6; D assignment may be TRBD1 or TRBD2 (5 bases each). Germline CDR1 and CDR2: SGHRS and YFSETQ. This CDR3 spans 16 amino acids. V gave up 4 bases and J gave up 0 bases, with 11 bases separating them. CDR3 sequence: CASSPGPGSGANVLTF. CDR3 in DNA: TGCGCCAGCAGCCCGGGGCCGGGCTCTGGGGCCAACGTCCTGACTTTC. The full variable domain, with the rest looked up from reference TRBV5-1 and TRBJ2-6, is KAGVTQTPRYLIKTRGQQVTLSCSPISGHRSVSWYQQTPGQGLQFLFEYFSETQRNKGNFPGRFSGRQFSNSRSEMNVSTLELGDSALYLCASSPGPGSGANVLTFGAGSRLTVL.

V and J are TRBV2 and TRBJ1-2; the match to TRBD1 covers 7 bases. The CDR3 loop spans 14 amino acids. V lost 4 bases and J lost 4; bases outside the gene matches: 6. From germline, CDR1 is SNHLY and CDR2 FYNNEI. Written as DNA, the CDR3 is TGTGCCAGCAGTGGACAGGGTTTTGTCTATGGCTACACCTTC. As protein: CASSGQGFVYGYTF.